This T cell receptor (beta chain) stems from a study of T cell responses to AZD1222 COVID-19 vaccine. V was cut by 3 bases and J by 6 bases, with 11 bases left in between. Per germline, CDR1 LNHDA and CDR2 SQIVND (reference sequence). The CDR3 consists of 14 residues. Method: immunoSEQ multiplex PCR; TCRdb's copy keeps in-frame clones and lacks some. The sample consists of around 180,000 clones, 94% of them appearing once. V gene TRBV19 combines with J gene TRBJ2-2, with D hard to call. The clonotype comes from an adult who received the AZD1222 COVID-19 vaccine. The sequences come from peripheral blood, collected 28 days after the second AZD1222 dose. Here the CDR3 reads CASSMSEGPGELFF. CDR3 nucleotide sequence: TGTGCCAGTAGTATGAGCGAAGGTCCCGGGGAGCTGTTTTTT.